This T cell receptor beta chain was recovered during a study of molecular identifiers for immune sequencing clone quantification. Study-level points and caveats: For highly expanded clones, sizes could be underestimated when identical TCR molecules share a barcode. Over 99% of CMV-specific effector molecules, but under 1% of naive ones, were in clones above 20 copies.

Naive CD8 T cells, phenotype CD8+CD4-CCR7+CD45RA+, were sorted. One entry per CDR3 protein results from TCRdb running MiXCR on the PCR reads. The data show some 320,000 distinct CDR3 sequences, with 24% seen just once and around 0.7% held by the top ten. This clonotype was seen a few times. Its cognate antigen is unknown. Input material: naive CD8+ T cells from blood, with Jurkat cell RNA spiked in. Described subset: FACS-sorted CD8+CD4-CCR7+CD45RA+ naive T cells. The clonotype was recovered from a human donor in good health. Some libraries in this study had Jurkat cell RNA spiked in.

Here the CDR3 DNA reads TGCAGTGTTCTCCGTCCTGAGCGGGAGCGCACAGATACGCAGTATTTT. Its protein is CSVLRPERERTDTQYF. V and J are TRBV20-1 and TRBJ2-3, with 8 bases that match TRBD2. V gave up 7 bases and J gave up 1 base; unmatched junction bases: 13. CDR3 length: 16 amino acids. Germline V gene lookup returns CDR1 DFQATT and CDR2 SNEGSKA (reference sequence).